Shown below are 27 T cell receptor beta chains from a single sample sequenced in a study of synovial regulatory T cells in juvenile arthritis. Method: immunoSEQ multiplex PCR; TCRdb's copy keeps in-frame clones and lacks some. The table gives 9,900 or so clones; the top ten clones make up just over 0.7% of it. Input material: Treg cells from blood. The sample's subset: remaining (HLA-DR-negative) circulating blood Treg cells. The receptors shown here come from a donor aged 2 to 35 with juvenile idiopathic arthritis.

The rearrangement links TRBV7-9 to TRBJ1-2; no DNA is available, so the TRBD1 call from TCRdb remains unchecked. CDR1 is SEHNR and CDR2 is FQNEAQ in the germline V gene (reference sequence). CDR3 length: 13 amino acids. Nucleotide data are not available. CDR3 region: CASSLQGGYGYTF.

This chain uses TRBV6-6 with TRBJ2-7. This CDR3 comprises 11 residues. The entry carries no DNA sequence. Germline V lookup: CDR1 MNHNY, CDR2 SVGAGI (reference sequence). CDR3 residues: CASSYAYEQYF.

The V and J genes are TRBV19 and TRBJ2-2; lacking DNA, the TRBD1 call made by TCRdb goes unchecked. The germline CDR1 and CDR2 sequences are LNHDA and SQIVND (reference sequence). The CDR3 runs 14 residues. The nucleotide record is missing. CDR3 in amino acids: CAARDRGLTGELFF.

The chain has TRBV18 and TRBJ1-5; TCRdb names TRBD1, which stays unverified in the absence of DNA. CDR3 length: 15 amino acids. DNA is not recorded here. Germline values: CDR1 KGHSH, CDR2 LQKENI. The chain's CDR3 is CASSRAGNSNQPQHF.

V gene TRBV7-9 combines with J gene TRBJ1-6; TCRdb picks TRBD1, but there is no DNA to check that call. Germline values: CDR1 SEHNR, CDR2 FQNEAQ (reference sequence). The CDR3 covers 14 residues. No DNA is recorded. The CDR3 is CASSSETGSSPLHF.

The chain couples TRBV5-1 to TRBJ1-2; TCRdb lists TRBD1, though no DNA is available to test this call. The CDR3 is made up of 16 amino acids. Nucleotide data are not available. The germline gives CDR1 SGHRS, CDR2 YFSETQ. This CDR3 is CASSFISSTGYHGYTF.

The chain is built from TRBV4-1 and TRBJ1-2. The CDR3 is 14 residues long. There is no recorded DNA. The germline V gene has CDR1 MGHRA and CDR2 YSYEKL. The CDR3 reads CASSQVGTNYGYTF.

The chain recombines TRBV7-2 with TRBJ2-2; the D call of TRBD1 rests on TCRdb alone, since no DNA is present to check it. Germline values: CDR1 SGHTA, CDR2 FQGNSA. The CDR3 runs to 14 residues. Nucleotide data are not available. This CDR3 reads CASSLRQGAGELFF.

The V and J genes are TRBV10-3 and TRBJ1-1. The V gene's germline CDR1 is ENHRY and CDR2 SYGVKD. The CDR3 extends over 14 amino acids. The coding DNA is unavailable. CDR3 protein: CAISDSALNTEAFF.

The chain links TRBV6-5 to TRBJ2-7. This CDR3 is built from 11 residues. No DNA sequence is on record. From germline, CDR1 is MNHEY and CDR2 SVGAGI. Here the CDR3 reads CASSGPYEQYF.

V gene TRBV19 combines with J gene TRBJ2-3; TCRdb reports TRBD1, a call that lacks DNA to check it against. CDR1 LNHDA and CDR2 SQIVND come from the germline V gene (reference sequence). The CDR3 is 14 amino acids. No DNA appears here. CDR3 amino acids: CASSADRFADTQYF.

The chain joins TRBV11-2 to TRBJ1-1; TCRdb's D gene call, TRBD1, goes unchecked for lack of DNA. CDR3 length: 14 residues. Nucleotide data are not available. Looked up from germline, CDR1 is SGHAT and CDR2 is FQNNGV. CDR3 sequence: CASSTRGFRTEAFF.

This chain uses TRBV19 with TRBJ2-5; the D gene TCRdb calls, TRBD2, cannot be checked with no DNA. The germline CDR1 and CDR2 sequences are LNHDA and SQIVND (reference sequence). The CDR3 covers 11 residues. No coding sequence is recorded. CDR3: CASSSLGGQYF. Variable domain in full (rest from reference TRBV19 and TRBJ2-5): DGGITQSPKYLFRKEGQNVTLSCEQNLNHDAMYWYRQDPGQGLRLIYYSQIVNDFQKGDIAEGYSVSREKKESFPLTVTSAQKNPTAFYLCASSSLGGQYFGPGTRLLVL.

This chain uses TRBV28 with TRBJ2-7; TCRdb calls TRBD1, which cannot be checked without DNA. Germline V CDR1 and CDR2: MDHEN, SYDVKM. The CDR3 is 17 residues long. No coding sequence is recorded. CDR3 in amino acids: CASSFMDRGPLSYEQYF.

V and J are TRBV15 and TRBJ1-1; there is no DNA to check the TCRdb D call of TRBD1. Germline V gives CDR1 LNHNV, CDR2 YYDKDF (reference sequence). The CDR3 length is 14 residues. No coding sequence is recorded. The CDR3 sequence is CATSRDLNQGEAFF.

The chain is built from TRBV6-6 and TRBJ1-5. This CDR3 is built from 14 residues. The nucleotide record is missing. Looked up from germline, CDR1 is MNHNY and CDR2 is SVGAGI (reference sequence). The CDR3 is CASSYNVGGRPQHF.

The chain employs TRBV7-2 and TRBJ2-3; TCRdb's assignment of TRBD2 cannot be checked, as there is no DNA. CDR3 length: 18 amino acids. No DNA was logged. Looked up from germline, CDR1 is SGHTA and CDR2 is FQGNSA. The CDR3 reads CASSLYTSGRAGPDTQYF.

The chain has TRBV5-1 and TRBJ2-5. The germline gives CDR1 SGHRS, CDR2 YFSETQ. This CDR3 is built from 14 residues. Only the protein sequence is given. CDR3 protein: CASSLMGGLETQYF.

Here the CDR3 reads CASSSIIRLGNRAGTDTQYF. The chain combines TRBV5-1 with TRBJ2-3; checking the TCRdb D call of TRBD1 is not possible without DNA. This CDR3 is built from 20 residues. No coding sequence is recorded. CDR1 is SGHRS and CDR2 is YFSETQ in the germline V gene.

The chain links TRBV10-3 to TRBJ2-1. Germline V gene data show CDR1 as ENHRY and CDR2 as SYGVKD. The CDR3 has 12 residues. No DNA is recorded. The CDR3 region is CAISESHNEQFF.

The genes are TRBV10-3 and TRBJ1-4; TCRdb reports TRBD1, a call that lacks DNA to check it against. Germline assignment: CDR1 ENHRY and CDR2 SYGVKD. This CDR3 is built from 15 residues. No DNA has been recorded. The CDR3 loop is CAISESQGMDEKLFF.

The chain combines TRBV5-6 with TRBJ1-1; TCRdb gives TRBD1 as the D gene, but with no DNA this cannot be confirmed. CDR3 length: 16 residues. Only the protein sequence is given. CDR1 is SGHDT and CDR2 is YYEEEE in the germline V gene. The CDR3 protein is CASSATIDRASTEAFF.

CDR3 protein: CASTDQGVFGYTF. The genes are TRBV6-6 and TRBJ1-2; the D call from TCRdb, TRBD1, cannot be confirmed without DNA. This CDR3 has 13 amino acids. A DNA sequence was not provided. Per the germline V gene, CDR1 is MNHNY and CDR2 is SVGAGI (reference sequence).

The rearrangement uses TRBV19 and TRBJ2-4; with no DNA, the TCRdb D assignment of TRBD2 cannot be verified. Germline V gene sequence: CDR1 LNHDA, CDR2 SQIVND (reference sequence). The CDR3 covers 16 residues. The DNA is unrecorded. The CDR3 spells CASSISGETSFHIQYF.

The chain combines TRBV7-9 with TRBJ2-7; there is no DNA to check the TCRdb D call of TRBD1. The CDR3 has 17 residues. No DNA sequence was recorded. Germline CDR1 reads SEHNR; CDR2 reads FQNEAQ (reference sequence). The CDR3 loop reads CASSPRGGGTDGVKQYF.

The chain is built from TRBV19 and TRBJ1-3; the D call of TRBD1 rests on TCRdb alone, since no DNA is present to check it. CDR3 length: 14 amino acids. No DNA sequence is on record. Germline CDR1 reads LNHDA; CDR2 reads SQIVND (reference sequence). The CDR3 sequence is CASRVQGGGDTIYF.

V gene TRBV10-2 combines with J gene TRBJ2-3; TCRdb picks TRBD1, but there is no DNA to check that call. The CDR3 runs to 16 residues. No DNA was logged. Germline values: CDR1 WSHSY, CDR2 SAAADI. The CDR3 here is CASSLGTGSPTDTQYF.